This TCR beta chain stems from a study of OX40 agonist ivuxolimab in advanced cancers. Study overall: Ivuxolimab is a fully human IgG2 antibody that activates OX40 (CD134).

Repertoires were generated with immunoSEQ multiplex PCR, while TCRdb's copy carries only in-frame clones and drops some. Here the sample spans about 53,000 clones, 70% to 90% being singletons. Germline V gene data show CDR1 as MNHNS and CDR2 as SASEGT. This CDR3 is built from 14 residues. The J segment lost 8 bases and the V segment lost 10 bases, leaving 13 bases of the junction unmatched. General study findings and limits: Low normalized clonal expansion also occurred in some nonresponding patients.

With respect to this clone: Its antigen is undetermined.

On cycle 4 day 1 and cycle 7 day 1, as well as at baseline, blood was sampled. This chain links TRBV6-1 with TRBJ2-1; 8 positions agree with TRBD2. This receptor was identified in an adult with an advanced solid tumor such as melanoma, head and neck, liver or kidney cancer. The sample was CD4+ or CD8+ T cells sorted from blood, taken in a trial of the OX40 agonist ivuxolimab. The CDR3 coding sequence is TGTGCCACAGGCGGGAGCGGGAGTCGGTATGAGCAGTTCTTC. It translates to CATGGSGSRYEQFF.